This T cell receptor (beta chain) was sequenced in a study of blood T cell repertoires in COVID-19. Assay used: immunoSEQ multiplex PCR; TCRdb lists only in-frame clones, some missing. The table has over 100,000 clones, more than 75% seen once; the top ten hold less than 3.5%. Trimming cost V 6 bases and J 5 bases; bases outside gene matches: 10. This CDR3 is 15 amino acids long. Germline V gene lookup returns CDR1 SEHNR and CDR2 FQNEAQ (reference sequence). The sample was peripheral blood. The TCR comes from a man aged 45-60 years with active or convalescent COVID-19. The V and J genes are TRBV7-9 and TRBJ2-1; 7 nucleotides agree with TRBD1. The CDR3 here is CASRTDREVDNEQFF. The DNA of the CDR3 is TGTGCCAGCAGGACCGACAGGGAAGTGGACAATGAGCAGTTCTTC.